The rows below give T cell receptor beta chains drawn from one sample of a study of blood T cell repertoires in COVID-19. Repertoires were generated with immunoSEQ multiplex PCR, while TCRdb's copy carries only in-frame clones and drops some. The sample yields about 400,000 clones, more than 75% seen once. Sequences were obtained from PBMCs or T cells enriched from blood (not recorded which). The receptors stem from a woman aged 25 to 39 who had recovered from COVID-19. Each CDR3 is given with its conserved first and last residue.

TRBJ1-1 | TRBV7-3 | CASSESLDRVGTEAFF
TRBJ2-7 | TRBV7-2 | CASSSSGFLLTYEQYF
TRBJ1-1 | TRBV19 | CAATGGAFDTEAFF
TRBJ2-7 | TRBV28 | CASSSTGEGGPYEQYF
TRBJ1-5 | TRBV4-1 | CASSHRSRAGNQPQHF
TRBJ1-2 | TRBV29-1 | CSVRVGTGDYGYTF
TRBJ1-1 | TRBV27 | CASTAGGDGSSTEAFF
TRBJ2-5 | TRBV18 | CASFQGLQETQYF
TRBJ2-5 | TRBV3-1/TRBV3-2 | CASSLSGGARETQYF
TRBJ1-2 | TRBV25-1 | CASSETGYGYTF
TRBJ2-7 | TRBV11-2 | CASSAPGQGEQYF
TRBJ2-1 | TRBV15 | CATSPSSAYNEQFF
TRBJ2-1 | TRBV15 | CATSHSGAYNEQFF
TRBJ1-3 | TRBV5-8 | CASSTGQRNTIYF
TRBJ1-6 | TRBV5-1 | CASSLGQGANSPLHF
TRBJ1-6 | TRBV5-1 | CASSGTGGVDSPLHF
TRBJ2-7 | TRBV19 | CASSARGGTGPTYEQYF
TRBJ2-5 | TRBV7-2 | CASSLGPGRGGEETQYF
TRBJ2-7 | TRBV2 | CASSDKQGPYEQYF
TRBJ2-7 | TRBV9 | CASSEENRYEQYF
TRBJ1-1 | TRBV5-1 | CASSWETGGRTEAFF
TRBJ2-7 | TRBV28 | CASSFLAGGLGVQYF
TRBJ1-1 | TRBV5-1 | CASSFLPGLNTEAFF
TRBJ1-4 | TRBV9 | CASSLSVGANEKLFF
TRBJ1-2 | TRBV12-3/TRBV12-4 | CASRPIDLYGYTF
TRBJ1-4 | TRBV7-9 | CASSLARASATNEKLFF
TRBJ1-1 | TRBV12-5 | CASAGGGGETEAFF
TRBJ2-1 | TRBV19 | CASRTSSNTYNEQFF
TRBJ2-7 | TRBV4-1 | CASSEERGTNYEQYF
TRBJ2-1 | TRBV5-1 | CASSHLTASSYNEQFF
TRBJ2-3 | TRBV2 | CASKGGRGSDTQYF
TRBJ2-1 | TRBV7-9 | CASSPRVGGYNEQFF
TRBJ1-5 | TRBV4-1 | CASSQDFGRGLGQPQHF
TRBJ2-6 | TRBV5-6 | CASTSLGGRGANVLTF
TRBJ2-1 | TRBV5-4 | CASSLRTASDEQFF
TRBJ1-2 | TRBV19 | CASSIRDRGRSGYTF
TRBJ1-1 | TRBV5-1 | CASSLDGWTEAFF
TRBJ2-7 | TRBV7-9 | CASSLNNYEQYF
TRBJ2-2 | TRBV10-3 | CAISDPGRRGNTGELFF
TRBJ2-7 | TRBV2 | CASSKGQDSYEQYF
TRBJ2-3 | TRBV29-1 | CSVGGSTDTQYF
TRBJ2-1 | TRBV20-1 | CSAPTWNEQFF
TRBJ2-5 | TRBV2 | CASKGQPQETQYF